This T cell receptor beta chain stems from a study of shared clonotypes between healthy human individuals. Study-level background: Per-donor plates numbered three CD4 naive, three CD4 memory, two CD8 naive and one CD8 memory. Study-level results: Memory subsets generally showed lower estimated richness than naive subsets. An expected dependence of interdonor clonotype sharing on sequencing depth was noted. The donor pool, a small one, limited the genetic and exposure-history diversity represented.

Sequencing was performed with immunoSEQ multiplex PCR; in TCRdb, only in-frame clones are kept and a portion is missing. The sample lists about 670,000 clones, around 72% occurring once. With 1 base removed from V and 4 bases from J, the gap between germline ends came to 10 bases. The V gene's germline CDR1 is SGHVS and CDR2 FQNEAQ. The CDR3 has 14 amino acids. Remarks on this clone: Its cognate antigen is unknown.

The genes are TRBV7-8 and TRBJ1-2; D gene uncertain. Sequenced input: memory CD4+ T cells sorted from blood. Subset noted: CD45RA-negative fraction. This TCR was sampled from a woman in her twenties or thirties in good health. The CDR3 sequence: CASSLVQPIYGYTF. CDR3 DNA sequence: TGTGCCAGCAGCTTAGTACAGCCCATCTATGGCTACACCTTC.